This note documents a single T cell receptor (beta chain) sequence. Its antigen specificity is not known. A read error may be the cause here, since a much bigger clone is one base away. This CDR3 is missing its conserved last phenylalanine or tryptophan, likely due to a read error. The entry originates in a study of molecular identifiers for immune sequencing clone quantification (dated by TCRdb to between 2017 and 2018). About the investigation overall: For a replicate experiment, RNA from 20,000 or 100,000 naive CD8 T cells was divided into five aliquots, of which four were sequenced. This methods study used CD8 T cells to benchmark TCR RNA copy counting and molecular-identifier clustering-based TCR repertoire sequencing (MIDCIRS). Broad study findings and their caveats: The sizes of highly expanded clones could end up underestimated when identical TCR molecules share a barcode. When barcode sub-clustering was omitted, TCR diversity was inflated by chimeric consensus sequences, with chimeras reaching as high as 47%. Spiked-in Jurkat TCR RNA (around 9 copies' worth), which is not part of the donor repertoire, was contained in the naive libraries. Modeling estimated around 3.2 recovered TCR RNA copies per cell, compared with about 10 by digital PCR, which implies roughly 30% capture efficiency. In CMV-specific effector cells, clones with more than 20 RNA copies contained over 97% of molecules, whereas in naive cells such clones contained under 1% of molecules. Spiked-in Jurkat TCR RNA equivalent to a single cell was reported to be detectable even among 980,000 or so naive CD8 T cells.

Receptor amplification or capture employed PCR. Sequencing took place on a NextSeq 500. Bulk TCR libraries were prepared as previously described, using TCR primers listed in Table S5. The Qiagen AllPrep DNA/RNA kit was used to purify total RNA. Before any analysis, reads coming from multiple sequencing runs of the same library were combined into one pool. In the original analysis: Reads were retained only if an exact TCR constant sequence was present, and the retained reads were trimmed to 150 nt and grouped according to their 12-nt molecular barcodes. Reads in each barcode group were sub-clustered using a 15% Levenshtein threshold, and a quality-weighted consensus sequence was built for each RNA molecule. Non-functional sequences were discarded, and so were lower-count sequences lying one edit away from another sequence. Barcode sub-clusters with fewer than 20% of the maximum read count were removed, based on fitting two negative binomial distributions. TCRdb redid the processing of the public reads, applying fastp at Q25 and MiXCR, and retained in-frame beta chains. One record per CDR3 amino acid sequence lists the most common genes and DNA. Here the V and J calls rest on TCRdb's processing, not on the authors' analysis. This sample comprises about 40,000 distinct CDR3 sequences, 24% of them detected only once. The ten largest clones capture 0.85% to 1% of the sample.

The CDR3 totals 13 residues, both ends included. Just the 39-base CDR3 DNA is kept, in frame starting at base 1. The V end loses 1 base and the J end loses 0 bases, and a stretch of 6 bases separates them. CDR1 and CDR2 (DFQATT, SNEGSKA) derive from the germline V gene (reference sequence). Libraries of naive CD8 T cells were built from approximately 22,000 to 940,000 sorted cells, with 10%, 30% or 50% of the purified RNA used. On a BD FACSAria II, naive CD8 T cells were FACS-sorted as CD8+CD4-CCR7+CD45RA+ and collected into RLT Plus buffer. To test detection sensitivity, Jurkat RNA equal to under 13 TCR copies was added to samples of about 20,000-1,000,000 naive CD8 T cells. CD8 T cells were enriched using RosetteSep CD8+ T Cell Enrichment Cocktail and Ficoll-Paque, and the enriched cells then underwent ACK red cell lysis.

Sequencing used naive CD8+ T cells from blood, with Jurkat cell RNA spiked in. The sample's cell subset or site, from its label and the paper: FACS-sorted CD8+CD4-CCR7+CD45RA+ naive T cells. Rearrangement joined TRBV20-1 to TRBJ1-2; TRBD1 is a possible D gene, resting on 6 matching bases. This TCR came from a human donor in good health. Some libraries in this study had Jurkat cell RNA spiked in. CDR3 region: CSARGTANYGYTL. Here is the DNA: TGCAGTGCTAGAGGGACAGCTAACTATGGCTACACCTTG.